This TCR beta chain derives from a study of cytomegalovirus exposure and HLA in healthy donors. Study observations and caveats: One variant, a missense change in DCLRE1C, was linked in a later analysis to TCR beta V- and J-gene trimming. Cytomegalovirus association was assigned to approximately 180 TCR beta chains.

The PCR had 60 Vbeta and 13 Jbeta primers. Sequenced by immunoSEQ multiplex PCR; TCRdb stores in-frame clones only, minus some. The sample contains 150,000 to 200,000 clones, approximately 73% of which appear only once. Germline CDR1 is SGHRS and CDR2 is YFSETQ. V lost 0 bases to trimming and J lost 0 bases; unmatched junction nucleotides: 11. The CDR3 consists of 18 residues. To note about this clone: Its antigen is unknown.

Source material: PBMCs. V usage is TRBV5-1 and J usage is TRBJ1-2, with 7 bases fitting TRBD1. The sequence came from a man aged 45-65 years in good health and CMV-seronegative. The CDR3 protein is CASSLDPDRAGTNYGYTF. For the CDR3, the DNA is TGCGCCAGCAGCTTGGACCCCGACAGGGCCGGGACTAACTATGGCTACACCTTC.